Listed below are T cell receptor beta chains from one sample, sequenced in a study of beta chain features in type 1 diabetes. Only in-frame clones appear in the TCRdb table, and some are missing; sequencing was by immunoSEQ multiplex PCR. The data show approximately 120,000 clones, with around 16% seen just once and 2% to 3% held by the top ten. Material for sequencing was central memory CD4+ T cells from blood. The receptors were gathered from a man aged 18 to 30 with type 1 diabetes. Both conserved end residues are part of each CDR3. The D gene is left open where the match is weak. Expanded clones are given a class, and other clones once, few, many or no size at all.

clone_size,d_call,v_call,j_call,cdr3_aa,cdr3_nt
few,-,TRBV2,TRBJ2-1,CASSLPRDTSSYNEQFF,TGTGCCAGCAGCCTCCCGCGGGACACTAGCTCCTACAATGAGCAGTTCTTC
few,-,TRBV25-1,TRBJ2-7,CASSELGSIYEQYF,TGTGCCAGCAGCGAACTGGGCAGCATCTACGAGCAGTACTTC
-,TRBD1,TRBV5-1,TRBJ2-5,CASSDRQGLQETQYF,TGCGCCAGCAGCGACCGACAGGGCCTCCAAGAGACCCAGTACTTC
-,-,TRBV7-2,TRBJ2-1,CASSFNYNEQFF,TGTGCCAGCAGCTTTAACTACAATGAGCAGTTCTTC
-,-,TRBV2,TRBJ2-7,CASRARGESYEQYF,TGTGCCAGCCGGGCGAGGGGCGAGTCGTACGAGCAGTACTTC
-,-,TRBV19,TRBJ1-1,CASSTSVNTEAFF,TGTGCCAGTAGTACCTCAGTGAACACTGAAGCTTTCTTT
-,-,TRBV7-2,TRBJ2-1,CASSPSYLQDEQFF,TGTGCCAGCAGCCCTTCCTACCTTCAGGACGAGCAGTTCTTC
few,-,TRBV5-1,TRBJ2-7,CASSLLTAPIEQYF,TGCGCCAGCAGCTTGCTAACGGCTCCGATCGAGCAGTACTTC
few,TRBD2,TRBV5-1,TRBJ2-3,CASSTRLAGPDTQYF,TGCGCCAGCAGCACCCGACTAGCCGGGCCAGATACGCAGTATTTT
-,TRBD2,TRBV15,TRBJ2-7,CATSRDEAGEQYF,TGTGCCACCAGCAGAGATGAAGCGGGGGAGCAGTACTTC
few,-,TRBV30,TRBJ1-1,CAWHVPLGRPEVTEAFF,TGTGCCTGGCACGTGCCCTTGGGACGGCCGGAGGTCACTGAAGCTTTCTTT
-,-,TRBV25-1,TRBJ1-2,CASSEAGWGPGGYTF,TGTGCCAGCAGTGAAGCTGGCTGGGGCCCAGGAGGCTACACCTTC
-,-,TRBV18,TRBJ1-5,CASSAEGTQAGQPQHF,TGTGCCAGCTCGGCTGAAGGGACACAGGCGGGTCAGCCCCAGCATTTT
-,TRBD2,TRBV5-1,TRBJ2-1,CASSMLAGGPADNEQFF,TGCGCCAGCAGCATGCTAGCGGGAGGGCCGGCAGACAATGAGCAGTTCTTC